These 25 T cell receptor beta chains came from one sample sequenced in a study of blood T cell repertoires in COVID-19. This table comes from immunoSEQ multiplex PCR, and its TCRdb copy is limited to in-frame clones, with some not included. The sample yields some 320,000 clones, more than 75% seen once. The specimen was PBMCs or T cells enriched from blood (not recorded which). Source of these receptors: a man aged 55 to 69 who had recovered from COVID-19.

The gene calls are TRBV9 and TRBJ2-7; the D gene is possibly TRBD1 (6 bases). This CDR3 comprises 15 residues. Per germline, CDR1 SGDLS and CDR2 YYNGEE. Trimming cost V 0 bases and J 4 bases, with 14 bases left between them. The CDR3 DNA follows: TGTGCCAGCAGCGTAGGGGACACCTCAAATTACGAGCAGTACTTC. It specifies CASSVGDTSNYEQYF.

The J gene is TRBJ2-1, the V gene TRBV7-9, with D possibly TRBD2 on 5 matching bases. Between the trimmed V and J ends, which lost 1 base and 2 bases, there was a span of 9 bases. The CDR3 sequence is 15 residues long. Germline V lookup: CDR1 SEHNR, CDR2 FQNEAQ (reference sequence). The CDR3 spells CASSLGQTTYNEQFF. In nucleotides, the CDR3 is TGTGCCAGCAGCTTAGGGCAGACTACCTACAATGAGCAGTTCTTC.

A word on this clone: The junction departs from the called germline gene at one end, perhaps through a read error. The chain uses TRBV30 and TRBJ2-3; D ambiguous. This CDR3 has 12 amino acids. The germline gives CDR1 GTSNPN, CDR2 SVGIG (reference sequence). The CDR3 bases are TGTGCCTGGAGTGTTGGTGCCCTTACGCGGTATTTT. It encodes CAWSVGALTRYF.

The chain employs TRBV12-5 and TRBJ1-5; 7 bases are shared with TRBD1. The germline V gene has CDR1 LGHNT and CDR2 FRNRAP. The V and J ends lost 3 bases and 0 bases, in that order; junction bases with no gene match: 5. The CDR3 length is 16 residues. The CDR3 sequence: CASGLRQGLSNQPQHF. The CDR3 DNA reads as TGTGCTAGTGGTTTAAGACAGGGCCTTAGCAATCAGCCCCAGCATTTT.

This chain uses TRBV3-1 (or the pseudogene TRBV3-2) with TRBJ1-2; D perhaps matches TRBD1 (6 bases). The CDR3 contains 14 residues. Deletions cut 2 bases from V and 4 bases from J, with 11 bases between. Per the germline V gene, CDR1 is LGHDT and CDR2 is YNNKEL (reference sequence). CDR3 region: CASSQQTGLYGYTF. In DNA form, the CDR3 reads TGTGCCAGCAGCCAACAAACAGGGCTCTATGGCTACACCTTC.

This chain uses TRBV5-4 with TRBJ2-1; tentatively, D is TRBD2 (5 bases). The V end lost 4 bases, the J end lost 8 bases, and 16 bases lay between the germline ends. This CDR3 contains 14 residues. Germline values: CDR1 SGHNT, CDR2 YYREEE (reference sequence). The CDR3 nucleotides are TGTGCCAGCAGCACAACTAGTAAGGTTGATGAGCAGTTCTTC. Its translation: CASSTTSKVDEQFF.

In its sample, this clone was seen a few times. The chain combines TRBV7-9 with TRBJ1-3, with D uncertain. Looked up from germline, CDR1 is SEHNR and CDR2 is FQNEAQ (reference sequence). Deletions cut 2 bases from V and 4 bases from J, with 6 bases between. This CDR3 spans 13 amino acids. The CDR3 spells CASSLLGGNTIYF. The CDR3 DNA reads as TGTGCCAGCAGCTTACTAGGAGGAAACACCATATATTTT.

J is TRBJ2-1 and V is TRBV5-1; the match to TRBD2 covers 9 bases. With V trimmed by 4 bases and J by 9 bases, 11 bases remained unmatched. The length of the CDR3 is 15 residues. Germline CDR1 SGHRS, CDR2 YFSETQ. In DNA, the CDR3 is TGCGCCAGCAGCCTGGTGGCTAGCGGGAAGGGTGAGCAGTTCTTC. Its translation is CASSLVASGKGEQFF.

The count of this clone is one. The chain recombines TRBV6-5 with TRBJ1-2; perhaps TRBD1 as D (5 bases). CDR3 size: 14 residues. Germline V CDR1 and CDR2: MNHEY, SVGAGI. V lost 3 bases and J 4 bases, leaving 12 bases between the germline ends. The CDR3 spells CASSYSADSYGYTF. The CDR3 nucleotides are TGTGCCAGCAGTTATTCTGCCGACAGCTATGGCTACACCTTC.

The chain has TRBV7-2 and TRBJ1-2; possible D gene TRBD1, 5 bases. CDR1 SGHTA and CDR2 FQGNSA come from the germline V gene. Trimming pared 1 base from V and 7 bases from J, leaving 10 bases between. CDR3 length: 13 residues. The CDR3 reads CASSLVAGFGYTF. The DNA of the CDR3 is TGTGCCAGCAGCTTAGTGGCAGGGTTTGGCTACACCTTC.

The chain recombines TRBV6-5 with TRBJ2-7, with D perhaps matching TRBD2 (5 bases). CDR1 is MNHEY, CDR2 SVGAGI, per germline. The V gene lost 5 bases and the J gene lost 0 bases, with 14 bases spanning the gap. The CDR3 is 15 amino acids. CDR3 sequence reads: CASSLDFRSSYEQYF. The CDR3 nucleotides read TGTGCCAGCAGTCTGGACTTCCGGAGCTCCTACGAGCAGTACTTC.

The rearrangement joins TRBV6-5 to TRBJ1-3; D is undetermined. Germline V lookup: CDR1 MNHEY, CDR2 SVGAGI. The CDR3 length is 13 residues. V was cut by 5 bases and J by 4 bases, with 9 bases left in between. CDR3 loop: CASSPPTGNTIYF. The CDR3, as DNA: TGTGCCAGCAGTCCCCCGACAGGAAACACCATATATTTT.

The chain employs TRBV19 and TRBJ1-2; D ambiguous. V gave up 1 base and J gave up 5 bases, with 14 bases separating them. Germline loops: CDR1 LNHDA, CDR2 SQIVND (reference sequence). The CDR3 consists of 15 residues. The CDR3 sequence: CASSIVQVPSYGYTF. The CDR3 DNA reads TGTGCCAGTAGTATAGTTCAGGTTCCTTCGTATGGCTACACCTTC.

The chain employs TRBV12-3 or TRBV12-4 and TRBJ2-1, with 10 bases lining up with TRBD2. The CDR3 is made up of 13 amino acids. Trimming at V came to 5 bases and at J to 9 bases, leaving 4 bases not matched to a gene. CDR3 residues: CASSTLAGVEQFF. The CDR3 DNA reads TGTGCCAGCAGTACGCTAGCGGGGGTTGAGCAGTTCTTC.

Of note for this clone: Other DNA sequences of this sample code for an identical CDR3. The chain joins TRBV11-2 to TRBJ1-3; D is unresolved. The CDR3 extends over 12 amino acids. CDR1 and CDR2 (germline): SGHAT, FQNNGV. The V and J ends lost 2 bases and 7 bases respectively, with 6 bases between them. The chain's CDR3 is CASSLSGNTIYF. The CDR3 nucleotides read TGTGCCAGCAGCTTATCGGGGAACACCATATATTTT.

A single count supports this clone. CDR3 protein: CASSLRRAATGELFF. Here the CDR3 DNA reads TGCGCCAGCAGCTTAAGGAGAGCCGCGACCGGGGAGCTGTTTTTT. The genes are TRBV5-1 and TRBJ2-2; D not resolved. The CDR3 is 15 amino acids. Trimming took 2 bases from V and 5 from J, leaving 13 bases between them. Germline-derived CDR1 and CDR2 are SGHRS and YFSETQ.

This clone was seen a few times. This chain joins TRBV6-5 and TRBJ1-5, with D possibly being TRBD1 (5 bases). In germline, CDR1 is MNHEY, CDR2 SVGAGI. The CDR3 loop spans 15 amino acids. V was shortened by 6 bases and J by 0 bases, with 12 bases between the two germline ends. CDR3 nucleotide sequence: TGTGCCAGCAGGCCGACAGCTTATAGCAATCAGCCCCAGCATTTT. It translates to CASRPTAYSNQPQHF.

This rearrangement joins TRBV10-3 to TRBJ2-1; 10 nucleotides match TRBD2. The ends lost 4 bases at V and 5 bases at J; junction bases unmatched: 2. CDR1 ENHRY and CDR2 SYGVKD come from the germline V gene. The CDR3 is 14 residues long. CDR3 DNA: TGTGCCATCAGTGGAGGACTAGCGGACAATGAGCAGTTCTTC. It codes for CAISGGLADNEQFF.

The chain combines TRBV6-5 with TRBJ2-1; maybe TRBD2 (6 bases). Germline lookup yields CDR1 MNHEY and CDR2 SVGAGI. This CDR3 is 13 amino acids long. The ends were cut back, 8 bases at V and 8 bases at J, with 16 bases in the middle. CDR3 DNA: TGTGCCAGCCGCCGGACTATTAGTGATGAGCAGTTCTTC. Translated: CASRRTISDEQFF.

V gene TRBV9 combines with J gene TRBJ1-2; possibly TRBD1 for D (5 bases). This CDR3 is 13 amino acids long. Trimming removed 0 bases from V and 2 bases from J, with 5 bases in between. Per the germline V gene, CDR1 is SGDLS and CDR2 is YYNGEE. The CDR3: CASSVEGNYGYTF. CDR3 DNA sequence: TGTGCCAGCAGCGTAGAGGGGAACTATGGCTACACCTTC.

The rearrangement joins TRBV30 to TRBJ1-1; tentative D call: TRBD1 (5 bases). V lost 0 bases to trimming and J lost 4 bases, with 12 bases between them. This CDR3 is 14 amino acids long. Germline CDR1 reads GTSNPN; CDR2 reads SVGIG (reference sequence). The CDR3 DNA follows: TGTGCCTGGAGTGTAAGTAGGGGTGGCACTGAAGCTTTCTTT. Residues: CAWSVSRGGTEAFF.

The chain couples TRBV2 to TRBJ1-1; no clear D gene. Germline V gene data show CDR1 as SNHLY and CDR2 as FYNNEI. The CDR3 is made up of 12 amino acids. V shed 11 bases and J shed 4 bases, with 14 bases lying between them. The CDR3 nucleotides read TGTGCCCTGCGCGGGGTTATCACTGAAGCTTTCTTT. As protein: CALRGVITEAFF.

The chain carries TRBV19 and TRBJ1-1; 8 positions agree with TRBD1. After removal of 6 bases from V and 0 bases from J, the junction contained 9 bases not matched to a gene. Germline CDR1 is LNHDA and CDR2 is SQIVND (reference sequence). CDR3 length: 16 amino acids. The CDR3, as DNA: TGTGCCAGTAGGGACAGGGTGGCGGGCATGAACACTGAAGCTTTCTTT. This gives the protein CASRDRVAGMNTEAFF. Complete variable domain (other parts from reference TRBV19 and TRBJ1-1): DGGITQSPKYLFRKEGQNVTLSCEQNLNHDAMYWYRQDPGQGLRLIYYSQIVNDFQKGDIAEGYSVSREKKESFPLTVTSAQKNPTAFYLCASRDRVAGMNTEAFFGQGTRLTVV.

DNA of the CDR3: TGCGCCAGCAGCCAAGAGGTGGCGGGCATGCGGCAGTTCTTC. Protein sequence: CASSQEVAGMRQFF. V usage is TRBV4-1 and J usage is TRBJ2-1, with a weak D call TRBD2 (5 bases). The CDR3 is made up of 14 amino acids. Trimming left V 0 bases short and J 12 bases short, with 15 bases between. The germline gives CDR1 MGHRA, CDR2 YSYEKL.

This clone was observed a single time. The V gene is TRBV4-2, the J gene TRBJ1-6; 11 bases fit TRBD1. V shed 4 bases, J shed 4 bases, and the junction held 6 bases outside the gene matches. Germline assignment: CDR1 LGHNA and CDR2 YNFKEQ. The CDR3 is made up of 17 amino acids. The CDR3 DNA reads as TGTGCCAGCAGCCGAAAGGGACAGGGGGATTATAATTCACCCCTCCACTTT. It is translated as CASSRKGQGDYNSPLHF.